These 23 T cell receptor beta chains were all obtained from the same sample, sequenced in a study of radiotherapy plus CTLA-4 blockade in lung cancer. The assay was immunoSEQ multiplex PCR, and TCRdb's table has in-frame clones only and misses some. The sample consists of 100,000 or so clones, 80% to 85% of them appearing once. The material sequenced was peripheral blood, taken from a patient treated with radiotherapy plus ipilimumab. These receptors were taken from a human donor with non-small cell lung cancer that progressed on radiotherapy plus ipilimumab.

V is TRBV19 and J is TRBJ1-5; D is ambiguous. This CDR3 comprises 16 residues. V dropped 2 bases and J dropped 2 bases, with 13 bases sitting between them. From germline, CDR1 is LNHDA and CDR2 SQIVND (reference sequence). CDR3 sequence (DNA): TGTGCCAGTAGTATATCGAGGGTCGGGGGCAATCAGCCCCAGCATTTT. It codes for CASSISRVGGNQPQHF.

This clone was seen once. CDR3 protein: CASSVDTTREAFF. CDR3 nucleotide sequence: TGTGCCAGCAGCGTAGACACTACTAGGGAAGCTTTCTTT. The gene calls are TRBV9 and TRBJ1-1, with D uncertain. The CDR3 contains 13 residues. CDR1 is SGDLS, CDR2 YYNGEE, per germline. Between the trimmed V and J ends, which lost 0 bases and 8 bases, there was a span of 11 bases.

The J gene is TRBJ1-2, the V gene TRBV11-2; D is possibly TRBD1 (6 bases). CDR1 and CDR2 from the germline V gene are SGHAT and FQNNGV. The CDR3 loop spans 12 amino acids. Trimming left V 1 base short and J 7 bases short, with 7 bases between. The CDR3 bases are TGTGCCAGCAGCTTAGGCAGGGGTGGCTACACCTTC. Its protein is CASSLGRGGYTF.

This chain joins TRBV7-3 and TRBJ1-5, with D unresolved. From germline, CDR1 is SGHTA and CDR2 FQGTGA. The V gene lost 4 bases and the J gene lost 7 bases, with 11 bases spanning the gap. CDR3 size: 13 residues. Written as DNA, the CDR3 is TGTGCCAGCAGCTCCGGCCGCGGACAGCCCCAGCATTTT. Translating it yields CASSSGRGQPQHF.

The chain joins TRBV13 to TRBJ1-4; no definite D call. The CDR3 has 13 residues. V gave up 0 bases and J gave up 8 bases, with 7 bases separating them. Germline CDR1 reads PRHDT; CDR2 reads FYEKMQ (reference sequence). CDR3 sequence reads: CASSLGVGEKLFF. CDR3 in DNA: TGTGCCAGCAGCTTAGGCGTAGGCGAAAAACTGTTTTTT. Full variable domain (remainder filled in from reference TRBV13 and TRBJ1-4): AAGVIQSPRHLIKEKRETATLKCYPIPRHDTVYWYQQGPGQDPQFLISFYEKMQSDKGSIPDRFSAQQFSDYHSELNMSSLELGDSALYFCASSLGVGEKLFFGSGTQLSVL.

This clone has only a few counts. This chain joins TRBV7-9 and TRBJ1-1; the D gene is possibly TRBD1 (5 bases). Trimming left V 0 bases short and J 1 base short, with 9 bases between. CDR1 and CDR2 from the germline V gene are SEHNR and FQNEAQ (reference sequence). This CDR3 contains 15 residues. CDR3 coding DNA: TGTGCCAGCAGCTTAGCGCAGGGAGGGAACACTGAAGCTTTCTTT. Its translation: CASSLAQGGNTEAFF.

The chain links TRBV19 to TRBJ1-1; D gene uncertain. Germline CDR1 LNHDA, CDR2 SQIVND (reference sequence). The V gene lost 6 bases and the J gene lost 3 bases, with 11 bases spanning the gap. The CDR3 consists of 13 residues. CDR3 loop: CASSDYWDTEAFF. The CDR3 DNA follows: TGTGCCAGTAGCGACTATTGGGACACTGAAGCTTTCTTT.

The genes are TRBV4-1 and TRBJ2-7; D remains ambiguous. V was clipped by 4 bases and J by 0 bases, with 13 bases between them. There are 15 residues in the CDR3. Germline values: CDR1 MGHRA, CDR2 YSYEKL. Here the CDR3 DNA reads TGCGCCAGCAGCCGAGCCCCAGGAAGCTCCTACGAGCAGTACTTC. Protein sequence: CASSRAPGSSYEQYF.

V is TRBV18 and J is TRBJ2-1; the D is unclear. From germline, CDR1 is KGHSH and CDR2 LQKENI. The CDR3 contains 12 residues. Trimming removed 6 bases at V and 7 bases at J, with 10 bases between. Here the CDR3 DNA reads TGTGCCAGCTCGAAAAATGCTAATGAGCAGTTCTTC. Protein product: CASSKNANEQFF.

V gene TRBV5-4 combines with J gene TRBJ2-7; 8 positions match TRBD1. The CDR3 length is 15 residues. Germline V gene lookup returns CDR1 SGHNT and CDR2 YYREEE (reference sequence). Unmatched junction bases numbered 7, after V lost 4 bases and J lost 1 base. CDR3 nucleotide sequence: TGTGCCAGCAGCCATACCGGGACAGGATCCTACGAGCAGTACTTC. It is translated as CASSHTGTGSYEQYF.

This chain joins TRBV5-4 and TRBJ2-5, with D tentatively TRBD1 (6 bases). The ends were cut back, 3 bases at V and 4 bases at J, with 13 bases in the middle. The germline gives CDR1 SGHNT, CDR2 YYREEE (reference sequence). This CDR3 spans 14 amino acids. CDR3 in amino acids: CASSSMDSPETQYF. CDR3 bases: TGTGCCAGCAGCTCCATGGACAGCCCAGAGACCCAGTACTTC.

J is TRBJ2-5 and V is TRBV5-4; a weak D match, TRBD2 (6 bases). V lost 2 bases to trimming and J lost 5 bases, with 16 bases between them. This CDR3 spans 15 amino acids. Per germline, CDR1 SGHNT and CDR2 YYREEE (reference sequence). The CDR3 here is CASSLQGGTRETQYF. CDR3 bases: TGTGCCAGCAGCTTACAAGGAGGGACGAGGGAGACCCAGTACTTC.

The gene calls are TRBV6-5 and TRBJ2-7; 7 nucleotides agree with TRBD1. This CDR3 is built from 15 residues. V gave up 2 bases and J gave up 0 bases; unmatched junction bases: 4. In germline, CDR1 is MNHEY, CDR2 SVGAGI. In DNA, the CDR3 is TGTGCCAGCAGTTACCCTGGACAGGACTCCTACGAGCAGTACTTC. This encodes CASSYPGQDSYEQYF.

This rearrangement joins TRBV6-5 to TRBJ2-7, with D possibly matching TRBD1 (6 bases). Trimming took off 9 bases at V and 6 bases at J, with 15 bases between the two ends. The CDR3 loop spans 12 amino acids. CDR1 and CDR2 (germline): MNHEY, SVGAGI. CDR3 DNA: TGTGCCAGTAAACAGGGTTCGGGCGAGCAGTACTTC. It yields the protein CASKQGSGEQYF.

This clone was seen once. V and J are TRBV7-9 and TRBJ2-4; 10 bases match TRBD1. The CDR3 is 18 amino acids. The ends lost 6 bases at V and 0 bases at J; junction bases unmatched: 11. CDR1 is SEHNR and CDR2 is FQNEAQ in the germline V gene (reference sequence). The DNA for the CDR3 is TGTGCCAGCAGTGCACTCACCGGACAGGGGGGAGCCAAAAACATTCAGTACTTC. It codes for CASSALTGQGGAKNIQYF.

This chain uses TRBV6-1 with TRBJ2-5, with 10 bases fitting TRBD1. The junction had 6 bases not matched to a gene; V was cut back by 6 bases and J by 5 bases. The CDR3 consists of 14 residues. Germline CDR1 MNHNS, CDR2 SASEGT. In DNA form, the CDR3 reads TGTGCCAGCAGCACCGGGACAGGGGCGGAGACCCAGTACTTC. Protein product: CASSTGTGAETQYF.

As to this clone: A junction end diverges from the germline sequence, so it may reflect a read error. This chain joins TRBV6-1 and TRBJ1-1, with 9 positions matching TRBD1. CDR1 and CDR2 (germline): MNHNS, SASEGT. This CDR3 is 15 amino acids long. CDR3 nucleotides: TGTGTCAGCAGTGAAAGGGGACAGGGGAACACTGAAGCTTTCTTT. As protein: CVSSERGQGNTEAFF.

The chain carries TRBV6-1 and TRBJ1-4, with a possible D match to TRBD1 (6 bases). Germline CDR1 and CDR2: MNHNS and SASEGT. The CDR3 is 14 residues long. Trimming removed 2 bases from V and 8 bases from J, with 12 bases in between. This CDR3 reads CASSERQGWEKLFF. CDR3 bases: TGTGCCAGCAGTGAAAGGCAGGGGTGGGAAAAACTGTTTTTT.

This clone was picked up a small number of times. The chain couples TRBV7-9 to TRBJ2-7; TRBD2 matches at 13 bases. J lost 0 bases, V lost 5 bases, and 7 bases had no gene match. This CDR3 region has 17 residues. CDR1 and CDR2 (germline): SEHNR, FQNEAQ (reference sequence). CDR3 loop: CASSPATSGGLSYEQYF. In nucleotides, the CDR3 is TGTGCCAGCAGCCCAGCGACTAGCGGGGGGCTCTCCTACGAGCAGTACTTC.

This rearrangement joins TRBV5-1 to TRBJ2-1; D call uncertain. This CDR3 region has 14 residues. Trimming removed 2 bases from V and 4 bases from J, with 10 bases in between. CDR1 is SGHRS, CDR2 YFSETQ, per germline. CDR3 residues: CASSFGGSYNEQFF. The CDR3, as DNA: TGCGCCAGCAGCTTCGGTGGCAGTTACAATGAGCAGTTCTTC.

The V gene is TRBV11-2, the J gene TRBJ2-7; no clear D gene. Deletions cut 2 bases from V and 3 bases from J, with 11 bases between. Germline CDR1 and CDR2: SGHAT and FQNNGV. The CDR3 extends over 14 amino acids. The CDR3: CASSLLGMDYEQYF. DNA for the CDR3: TGTGCCAGCAGCTTATTAGGGATGGACTACGAGCAGTACTTC.

The chain links TRBV7-3 to TRBJ2-1; possible D gene TRBD2, 6 bases. This CDR3 has 12 amino acids. V shed 0 bases and J shed 10 bases, with 7 bases lying between them. Germline V gives CDR1 SGHTA, CDR2 FQGTGA. As DNA, the CDR3 is TGTGCCAGCAGCTTAACGGCGGGGGAGCAGTTCTTC. This translates into CASSLTAGEQFF. Together with reference TRBV7-3 and TRBJ2-1, the CDR3 gives the full variable domain: GAGVSQTPSNKVTEKGKYVELRCDPISGHTALYWYRQSLGQGPEFLIYFQGTGAADDSGLPNDRFFAVRPEGSVSTLKIQRTERGDSAVYLCASSLTAGEQFFGPGTRLTVL.

The J gene is TRBJ1-5, the V gene TRBV27; perhaps TRBD1 as D (5 bases). Germline V lookup: CDR1 MNHEY, CDR2 SMNVEV (reference sequence). V lost 2 bases and J lost 4, with 12 bases in between. The CDR3 loop spans 15 amino acids. The CDR3 DNA reads as TGTGCCAGCAGTTTAGGGGCGGGCTTGAATCAGCCCCAGCATTTT. It encodes CASSLGAGLNQPQHF.